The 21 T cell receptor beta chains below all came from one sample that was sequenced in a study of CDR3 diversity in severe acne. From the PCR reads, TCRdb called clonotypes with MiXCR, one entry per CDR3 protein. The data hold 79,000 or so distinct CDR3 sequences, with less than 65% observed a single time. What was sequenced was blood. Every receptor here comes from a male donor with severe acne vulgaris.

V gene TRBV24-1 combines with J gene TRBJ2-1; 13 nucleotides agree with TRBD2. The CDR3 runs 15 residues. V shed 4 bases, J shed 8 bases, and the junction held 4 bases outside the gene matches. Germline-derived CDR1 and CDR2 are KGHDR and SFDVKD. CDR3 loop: CATSDPGLAGDEQFF. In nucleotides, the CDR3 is TGTGCCACCAGTGACCCTGGACTAGCGGGAGATGAGCAGTTCTTC.

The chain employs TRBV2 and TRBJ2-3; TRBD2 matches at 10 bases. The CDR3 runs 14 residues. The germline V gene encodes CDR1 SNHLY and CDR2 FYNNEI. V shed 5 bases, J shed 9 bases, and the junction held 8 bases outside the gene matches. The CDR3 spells CASSPSGSRDTQYF. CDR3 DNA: TGTGCCAGCAGTCCTAGCGGGAGTAGGGACACGCAGTATTTT.

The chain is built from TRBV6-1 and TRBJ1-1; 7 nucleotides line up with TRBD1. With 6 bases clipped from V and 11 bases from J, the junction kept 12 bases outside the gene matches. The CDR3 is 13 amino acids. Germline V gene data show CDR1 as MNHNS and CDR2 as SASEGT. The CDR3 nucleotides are TGTGCCAGCAGGACGACAGGGTCCTTATCCGCTTTCTTT. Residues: CASRTTGSLSAFF.

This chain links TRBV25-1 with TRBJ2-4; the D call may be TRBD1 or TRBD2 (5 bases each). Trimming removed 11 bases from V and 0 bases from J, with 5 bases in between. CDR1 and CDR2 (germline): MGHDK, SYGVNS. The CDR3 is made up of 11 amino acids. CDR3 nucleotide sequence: TGTGCCGGGACAGCCAAAAACATTCAGTACTTC. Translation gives CAGTAKNIQYF.

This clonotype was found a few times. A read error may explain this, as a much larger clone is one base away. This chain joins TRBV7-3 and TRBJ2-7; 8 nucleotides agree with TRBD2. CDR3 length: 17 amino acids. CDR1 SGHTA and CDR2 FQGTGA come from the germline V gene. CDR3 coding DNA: TGTGCCGGCAGCCCCCCGCGGGGGGAATCCCCTTCATACGAGCAGTACTTC. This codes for CAGSPPRGESPSYEQYF.

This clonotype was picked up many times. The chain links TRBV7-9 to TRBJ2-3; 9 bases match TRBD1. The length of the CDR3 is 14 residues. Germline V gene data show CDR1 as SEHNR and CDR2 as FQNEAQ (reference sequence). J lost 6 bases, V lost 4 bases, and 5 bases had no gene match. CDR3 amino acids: CASSSGQGSDTQYF. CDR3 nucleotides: TGTGCCAGCAGCTCGGGACAGGGATCCGATACGCAGTATTTT.

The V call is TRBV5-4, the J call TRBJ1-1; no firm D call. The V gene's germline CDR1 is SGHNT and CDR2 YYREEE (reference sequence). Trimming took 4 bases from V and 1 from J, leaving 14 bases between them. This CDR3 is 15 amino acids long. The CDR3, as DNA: TGTGCCAGCAGCCCGGACCGGGGTACGAACACTGAAGCTTTCTTT. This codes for CASSPDRGTNTEAFF.

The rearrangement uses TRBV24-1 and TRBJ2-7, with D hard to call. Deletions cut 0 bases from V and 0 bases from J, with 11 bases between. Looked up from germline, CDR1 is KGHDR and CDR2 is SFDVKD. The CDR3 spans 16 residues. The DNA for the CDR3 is TGTGCCACCAGTGATTTGACCGGACCCAGCTCCTACGAGCAGTACTTC. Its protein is CATSDLTGPSSYEQYF.

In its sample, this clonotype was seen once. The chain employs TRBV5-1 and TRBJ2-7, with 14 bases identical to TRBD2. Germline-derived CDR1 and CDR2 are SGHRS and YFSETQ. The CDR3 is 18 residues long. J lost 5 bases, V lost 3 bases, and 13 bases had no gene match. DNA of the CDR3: TGCGCCAGCAGCTCTACCCCGGGACTAGCGGGAGTCGAAAACGAGCAGTACTTC. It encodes CASSSTPGLAGVENEQYF.

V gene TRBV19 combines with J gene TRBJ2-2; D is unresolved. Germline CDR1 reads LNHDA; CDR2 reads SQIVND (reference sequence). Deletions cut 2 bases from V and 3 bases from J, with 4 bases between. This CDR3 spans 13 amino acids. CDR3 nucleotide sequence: TGTGCCAGTAGTATAAAGTACACCGGGGAGCTGTTTTTT. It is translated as CASSIKYTGELFF. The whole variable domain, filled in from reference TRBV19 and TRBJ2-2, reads DGGITQSPKYLFRKEGQNVTLSCEQNLNHDAMYWYRQDPGQGLRLIYYSQIVNDFQKGDIAEGYSVSREKKESFPLTVTSAQKNPTAFYLCASSIKYTGELFFGEGSRLTVL.

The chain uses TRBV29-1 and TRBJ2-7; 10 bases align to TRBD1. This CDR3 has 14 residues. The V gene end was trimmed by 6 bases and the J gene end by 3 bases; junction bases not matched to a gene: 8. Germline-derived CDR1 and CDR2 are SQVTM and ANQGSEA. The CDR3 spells CSVAQTGGYYEQYF. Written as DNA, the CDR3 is TGCAGCGTCGCACAGACAGGGGGCTACTACGAGCAGTACTTC.

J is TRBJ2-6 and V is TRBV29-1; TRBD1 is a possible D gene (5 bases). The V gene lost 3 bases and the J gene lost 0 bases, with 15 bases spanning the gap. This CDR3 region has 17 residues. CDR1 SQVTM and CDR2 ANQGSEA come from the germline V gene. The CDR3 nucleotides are TGCAGCGTTGAGACCACAGGTCGCCGCTCTGGGGCCAACGTCCTGACTTTC. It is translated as CSVETTGRRSGANVLTF.

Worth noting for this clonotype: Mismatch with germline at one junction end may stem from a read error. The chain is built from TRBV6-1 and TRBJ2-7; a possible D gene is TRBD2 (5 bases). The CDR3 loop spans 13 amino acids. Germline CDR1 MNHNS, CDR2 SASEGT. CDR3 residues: CASQPSPRGKQCF. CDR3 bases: TGTGCCAGTCAACCTTCCCCCCGGGGTAAGCAGTGCTTC.

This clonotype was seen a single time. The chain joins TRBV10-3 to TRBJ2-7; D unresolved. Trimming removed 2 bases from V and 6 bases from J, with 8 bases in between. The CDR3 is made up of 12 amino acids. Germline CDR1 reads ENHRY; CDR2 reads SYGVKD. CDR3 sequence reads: CAISEVFVEQYF. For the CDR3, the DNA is TGTGCCATCAGTGAGGTTTTCGTCGAGCAGTACTTC.

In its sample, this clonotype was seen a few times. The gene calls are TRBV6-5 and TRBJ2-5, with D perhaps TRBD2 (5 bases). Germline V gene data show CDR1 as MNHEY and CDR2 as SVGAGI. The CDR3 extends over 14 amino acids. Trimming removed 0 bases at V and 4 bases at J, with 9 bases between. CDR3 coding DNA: TGTGCCAGCAGTTACTCCGGGATCCCAGAGACCCAGTACTTC. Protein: CASSYSGIPETQYF.

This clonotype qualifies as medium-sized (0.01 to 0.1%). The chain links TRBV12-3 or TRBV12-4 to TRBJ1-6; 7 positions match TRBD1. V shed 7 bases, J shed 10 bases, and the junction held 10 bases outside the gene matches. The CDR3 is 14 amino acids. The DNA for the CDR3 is TGTGCCAGCAAGAAGGACAGGTGGCGGTCACCCCTCCACTTT. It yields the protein CASKKDRWRSPLHF.

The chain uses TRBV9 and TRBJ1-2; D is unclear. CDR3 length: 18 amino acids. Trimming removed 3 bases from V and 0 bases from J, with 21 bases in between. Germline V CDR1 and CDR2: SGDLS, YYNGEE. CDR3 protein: CASSDPVILQKPNYGYTF. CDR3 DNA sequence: TGTGCCAGCAGCGACCCCGTCATCCTACAGAAACCTAACTATGGCTACACCTTC.

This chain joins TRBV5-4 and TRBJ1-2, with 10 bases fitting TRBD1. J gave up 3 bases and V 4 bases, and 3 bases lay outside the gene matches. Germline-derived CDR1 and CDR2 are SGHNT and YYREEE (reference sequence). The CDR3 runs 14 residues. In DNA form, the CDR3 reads TGTGCCAGCAGCGATGGGACAGGGGACTATGGCTACACCTTC. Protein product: CASSDGTGDYGYTF.

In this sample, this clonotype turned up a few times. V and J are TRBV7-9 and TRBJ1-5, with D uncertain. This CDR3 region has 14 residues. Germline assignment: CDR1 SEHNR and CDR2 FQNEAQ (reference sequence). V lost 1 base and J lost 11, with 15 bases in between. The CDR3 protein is CASSLEVASRTQHF. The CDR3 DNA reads TGTGCCAGCAGCTTAGAGGTAGCCTCTCGGACCCAGCATTTT.

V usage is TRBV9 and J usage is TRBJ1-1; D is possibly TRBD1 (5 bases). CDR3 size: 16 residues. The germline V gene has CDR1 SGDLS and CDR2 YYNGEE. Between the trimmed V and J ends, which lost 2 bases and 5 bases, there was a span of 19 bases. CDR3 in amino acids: CASSVAPRGVVTEAFF. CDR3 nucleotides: TGTGCCAGCAGCGTCGCCCCTAGGGGAGTAGTGACTGAAGCTTTCTTT.

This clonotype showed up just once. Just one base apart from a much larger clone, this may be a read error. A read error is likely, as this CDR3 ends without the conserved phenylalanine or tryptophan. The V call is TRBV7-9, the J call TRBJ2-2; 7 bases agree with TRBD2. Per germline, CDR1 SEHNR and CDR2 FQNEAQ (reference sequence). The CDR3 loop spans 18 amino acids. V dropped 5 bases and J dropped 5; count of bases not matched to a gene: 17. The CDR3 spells CASSDTPFGGGSTGELFI. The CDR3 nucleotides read TGTGCCAGCAGCGACACCCCCTTTGGTGGCGGGAGTACCGGGGAGCTGTTTATT.